Below are 2 T cell receptor beta chains sequenced from a single sample in a study of shared clonotypes between healthy human individuals. Generated by immunoSEQ multiplex PCR, the TCRdb table keeps only in-frame clones and is missing some. Seen here are approximately 1.5 million clones, 95% to 99% observed once, and the top ten hold roughly 0.45%. The sequencing sample was made of naive CD4+ T cells sorted from blood. Stated subset: CD45RA+ positively selected. These receptors all stem from a young man in good health.

The chain combines TRBV7-2 with TRBJ2-7, with D uncertain. The ends were cut back, 1 base at V and 2 bases at J, with 15 bases in the middle. The length of the CDR3 is 16 residues. The V gene's germline CDR1 is SGHTA and CDR2 FQGNSA. The CDR3 DNA reads as TGTGCCAGCAGCTTAGAAACTACTTTCCCTACCTACGAGCAGTACTTC. Amino acids: CASSLETTFPTYEQYF.

This clone showed up just once. The chain has TRBV5-5 and TRBJ2-6; D is undetermined. CDR1 is SGHKS, CDR2 YYEKEE, per germline (reference sequence). The CDR3 runs 15 residues. Trimming removed 2 bases from V and 5 bases from J, with 11 bases in between. The CDR3 loop reads CASSLAGAWANVLTF. CDR3 in DNA: TGTGCCAGCAGCTTAGCCGGTGCCTGGGCCAACGTCCTGACTTTC. Drawing the rest from reference TRBV5-5 and TRBJ2-6, the complete variable domain is DAGVTQSPTHLIKTRGQQVTLRCSPISGHKSVSWYQQVLGQGPQFIFQYYEKEERGRGNFPDRFSARQFPNYSSELNVNALLLGDSALYLCASSLAGAWANVLTFGAGSRLTVL.